The present T cell receptor (beta chain) was sequenced within a study of cytomegalovirus exposure and HLA in healthy donors. The study's findings and limits: In a later analysis, a missense DCLRE1C variant was linked to TCR beta V- and J-gene trimming. As a later analysis showed, several of the most significant clusters appeared to be linked to common viral pathogens. An Asian-associated ancestry cluster reportedly showed fewer N-insertions than the approximately 690-donor mean in a later analysis.

CDR1 is MRHNA, CDR2 SNTAGT, per germline. J was trimmed by 6 bases and V by 2 bases; bases with no gene match: 5. This CDR3 has 15 residues. The table lists this clone with a few counts. Its antigen is not identified. It was with 60 Vbeta and 13 Jbeta primers that the PCR ran. Clones were read by immunoSEQ multiplex PCR, and TCRdb kept only the in-frame ones, dropping some. The sample gives some 100,000 clones, approximately 70% of which show up once; 4.5% to 5% is in the top ten. Sequenced: PBMCs. The V call is TRBV6-4, the J call TRBJ2-2, with 8 bases identical to TRBD1. The TCR sequence derives from a woman aged 18-29 years in good health and CMV-seropositive. The CDR3 nucleotides are TGTGCCAGCAGTGACGACAGGGGTCAAGCCGGGGAGCTGTTTTTT. It codes for CASSDDRGQAGELFF.